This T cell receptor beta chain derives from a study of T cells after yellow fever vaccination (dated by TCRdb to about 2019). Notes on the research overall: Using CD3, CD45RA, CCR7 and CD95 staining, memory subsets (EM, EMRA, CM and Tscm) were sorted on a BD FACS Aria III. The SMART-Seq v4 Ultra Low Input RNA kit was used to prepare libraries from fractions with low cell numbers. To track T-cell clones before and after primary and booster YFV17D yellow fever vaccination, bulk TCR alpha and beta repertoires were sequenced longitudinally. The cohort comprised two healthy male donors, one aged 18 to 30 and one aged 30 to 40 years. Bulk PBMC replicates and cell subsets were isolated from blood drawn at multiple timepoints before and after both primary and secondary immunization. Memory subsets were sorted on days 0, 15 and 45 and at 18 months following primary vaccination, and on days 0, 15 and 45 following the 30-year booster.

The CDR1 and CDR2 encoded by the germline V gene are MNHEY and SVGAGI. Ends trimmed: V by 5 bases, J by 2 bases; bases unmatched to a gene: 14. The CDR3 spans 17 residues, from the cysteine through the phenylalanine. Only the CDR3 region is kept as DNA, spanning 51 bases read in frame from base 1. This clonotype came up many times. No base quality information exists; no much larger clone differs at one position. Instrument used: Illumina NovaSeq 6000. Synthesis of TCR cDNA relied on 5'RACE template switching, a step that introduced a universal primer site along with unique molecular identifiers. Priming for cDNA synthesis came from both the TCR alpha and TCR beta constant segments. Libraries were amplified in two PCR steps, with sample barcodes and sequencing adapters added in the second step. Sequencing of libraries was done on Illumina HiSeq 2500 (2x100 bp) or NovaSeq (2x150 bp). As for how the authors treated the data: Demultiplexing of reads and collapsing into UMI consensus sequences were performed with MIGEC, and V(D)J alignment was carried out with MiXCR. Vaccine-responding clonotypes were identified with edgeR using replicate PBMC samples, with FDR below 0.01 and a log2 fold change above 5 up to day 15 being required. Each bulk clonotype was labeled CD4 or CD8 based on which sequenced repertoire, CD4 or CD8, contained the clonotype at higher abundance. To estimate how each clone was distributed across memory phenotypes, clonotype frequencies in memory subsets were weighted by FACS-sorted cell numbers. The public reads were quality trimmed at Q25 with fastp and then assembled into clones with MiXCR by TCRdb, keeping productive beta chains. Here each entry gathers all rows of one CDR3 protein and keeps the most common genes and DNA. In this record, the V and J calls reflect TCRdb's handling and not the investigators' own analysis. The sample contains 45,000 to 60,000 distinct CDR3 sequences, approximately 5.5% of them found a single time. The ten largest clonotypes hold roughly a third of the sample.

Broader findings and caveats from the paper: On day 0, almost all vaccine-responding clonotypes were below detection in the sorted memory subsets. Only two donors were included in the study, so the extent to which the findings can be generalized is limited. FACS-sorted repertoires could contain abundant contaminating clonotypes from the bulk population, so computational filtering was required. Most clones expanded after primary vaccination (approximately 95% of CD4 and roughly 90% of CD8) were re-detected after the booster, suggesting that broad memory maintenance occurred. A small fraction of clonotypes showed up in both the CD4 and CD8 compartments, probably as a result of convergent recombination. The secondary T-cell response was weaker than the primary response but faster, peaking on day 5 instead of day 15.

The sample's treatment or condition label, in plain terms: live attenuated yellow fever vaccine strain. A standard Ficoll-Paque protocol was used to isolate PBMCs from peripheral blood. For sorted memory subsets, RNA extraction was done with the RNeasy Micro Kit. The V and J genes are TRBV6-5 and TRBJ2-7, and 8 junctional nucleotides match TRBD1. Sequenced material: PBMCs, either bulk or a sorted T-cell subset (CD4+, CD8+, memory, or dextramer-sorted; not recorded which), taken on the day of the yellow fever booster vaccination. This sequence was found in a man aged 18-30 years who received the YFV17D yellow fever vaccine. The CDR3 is CASSPILRTGTAYEQYF. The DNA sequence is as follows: TGTGCCAGCAGTCCCATTCTCCGGACAGGGACCGCCTACGAGCAGTACTTC.